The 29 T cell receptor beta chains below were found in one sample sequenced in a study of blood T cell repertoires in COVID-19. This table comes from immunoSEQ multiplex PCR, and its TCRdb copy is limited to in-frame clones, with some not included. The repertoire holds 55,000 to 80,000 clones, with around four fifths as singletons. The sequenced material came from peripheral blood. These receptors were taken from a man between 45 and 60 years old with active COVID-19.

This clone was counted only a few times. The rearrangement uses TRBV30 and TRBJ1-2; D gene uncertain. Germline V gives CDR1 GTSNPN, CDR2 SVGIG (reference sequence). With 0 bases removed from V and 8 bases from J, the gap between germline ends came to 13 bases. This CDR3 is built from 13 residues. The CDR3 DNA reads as TGTGCCTGGAGTGTCGAGGGCACTGGGGGCTACACCTTC. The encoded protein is CAWSVEGTGGYTF.

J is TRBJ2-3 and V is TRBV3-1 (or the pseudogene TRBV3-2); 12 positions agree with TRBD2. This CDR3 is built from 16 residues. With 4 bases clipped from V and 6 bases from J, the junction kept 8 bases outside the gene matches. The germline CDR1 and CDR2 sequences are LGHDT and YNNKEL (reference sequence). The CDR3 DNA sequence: TGTGCCAGCAGCCTAGCTAGCGGGGGGGCCCCGGATACGCAGTATTTT. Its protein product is CASSLASGGAPDTQYF.

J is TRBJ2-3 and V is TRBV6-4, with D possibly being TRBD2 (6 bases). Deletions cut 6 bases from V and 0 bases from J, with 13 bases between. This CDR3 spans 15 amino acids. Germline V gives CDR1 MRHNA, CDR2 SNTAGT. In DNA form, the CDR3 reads TGTGCCAGCAGCGTGGGGGGACCTAGCACAGATACGCAGTATTTT. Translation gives CASSVGGPSTDTQYF.

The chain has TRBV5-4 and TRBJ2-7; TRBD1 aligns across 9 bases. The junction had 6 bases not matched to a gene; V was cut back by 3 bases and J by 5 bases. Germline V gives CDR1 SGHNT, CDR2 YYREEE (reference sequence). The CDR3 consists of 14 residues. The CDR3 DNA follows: TGTGCCAGCAGCTCCAGGACAGGGGCCGACGAGCAGTACTTC. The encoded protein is CASSSRTGADEQYF. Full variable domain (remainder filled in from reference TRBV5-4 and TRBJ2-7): ETGVTQSPTHLIKTRGQQVTLRCSSQSGHNTVSWYQQALGQGPQFIFQYYREEENGRGNFPPRFSGLQFPNYSSELNVNALELDDSALYLCASSSRTGADEQYFGPGTRLTVT.

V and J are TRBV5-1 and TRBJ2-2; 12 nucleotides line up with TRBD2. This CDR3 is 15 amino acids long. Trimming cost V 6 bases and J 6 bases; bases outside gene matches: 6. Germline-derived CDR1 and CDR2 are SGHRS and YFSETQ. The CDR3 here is CASTMGLAGAGELFF. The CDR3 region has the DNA TGCGCCAGCACAATGGGACTAGCGGGCGCCGGGGAGCTGTTTTTT.

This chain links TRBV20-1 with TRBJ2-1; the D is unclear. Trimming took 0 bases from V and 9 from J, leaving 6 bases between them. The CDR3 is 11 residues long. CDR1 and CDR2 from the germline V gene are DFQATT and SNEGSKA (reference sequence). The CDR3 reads CSARDLVEQFF. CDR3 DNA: TGCAGTGCTAGAGATCTCGTTGAGCAGTTCTTC.

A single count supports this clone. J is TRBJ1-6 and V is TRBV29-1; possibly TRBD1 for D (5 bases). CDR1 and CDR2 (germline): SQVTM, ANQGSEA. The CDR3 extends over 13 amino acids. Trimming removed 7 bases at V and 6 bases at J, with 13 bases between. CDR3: CSARGGLNSPLHF. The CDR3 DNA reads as TGCAGCGCCCGGGGGGGACTTAATTCACCCCTCCACTTT.

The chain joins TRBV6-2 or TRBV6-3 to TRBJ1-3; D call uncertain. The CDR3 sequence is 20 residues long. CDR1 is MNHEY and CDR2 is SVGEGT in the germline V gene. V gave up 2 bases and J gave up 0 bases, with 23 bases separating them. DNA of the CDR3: TGTGCCAGCAGTTACCCCCCCGGAGATCGGCCCTTGGGCTCTGGAAACACCATATATTTT. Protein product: CASSYPPGDRPLGSGNTIYF.

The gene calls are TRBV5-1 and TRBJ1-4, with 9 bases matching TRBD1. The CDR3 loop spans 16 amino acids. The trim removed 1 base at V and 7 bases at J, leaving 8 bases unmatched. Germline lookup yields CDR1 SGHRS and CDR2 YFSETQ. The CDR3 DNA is TGCGCCAGCAGCTTGTCCCTACAGGGGGCGGGTGAAAAACTGTTTTTT. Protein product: CASSLSLQGAGEKLFF. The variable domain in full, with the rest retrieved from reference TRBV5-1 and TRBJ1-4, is KAGVTQTPRYLIKTRGQQVTLSCSPISGHRSVSWYQQTPGQGLQFLFEYFSETQRNKGNFPGRFSGRQFSNSRSEMNVSTLELGDSALYLCASSLSLQGAGEKLFFGSGTQLSVL.

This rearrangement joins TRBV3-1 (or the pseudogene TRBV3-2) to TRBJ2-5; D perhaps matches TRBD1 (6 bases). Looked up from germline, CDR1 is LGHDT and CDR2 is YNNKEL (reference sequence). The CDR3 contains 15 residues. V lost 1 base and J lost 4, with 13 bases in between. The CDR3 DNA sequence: TGTGCCAGCAGCCAAGTAGCTAGCAGGGGAGAGACCCAGTACTTC. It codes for CASSQVASRGETQYF.

CDR3 loop: CASTYSGTGSDYGYTF. In DNA form, the CDR3 reads TGTGCCAGCACCTACTCCGGGACAGGGAGTGACTATGGCTACACCTTC. The rearrangement links TRBV6-5 to TRBJ1-2; 9 bases agree with TRBD1. Trimming at V came to 7 bases and at J to 3 bases, leaving 12 bases not matched to a gene. CDR1 is MNHEY, CDR2 SVGAGI, per germline. The CDR3 is 16 residues long.

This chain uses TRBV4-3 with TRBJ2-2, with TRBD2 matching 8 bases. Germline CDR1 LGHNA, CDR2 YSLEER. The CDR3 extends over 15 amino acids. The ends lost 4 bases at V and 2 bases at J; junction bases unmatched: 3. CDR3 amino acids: CASSPGGINTGELFF. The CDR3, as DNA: TGCGCCAGCAGCCCGGGGGGGATAAACACCGGGGAGCTGTTTTTT.

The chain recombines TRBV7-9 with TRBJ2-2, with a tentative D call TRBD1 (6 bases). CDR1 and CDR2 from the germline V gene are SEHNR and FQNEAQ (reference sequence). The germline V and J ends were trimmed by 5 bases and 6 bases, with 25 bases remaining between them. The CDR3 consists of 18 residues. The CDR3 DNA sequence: TGTGCCAGCAGCGCTAGACAGCCACAGGGTATTAGGGCCGGGGAGCTGTTTTTT. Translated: CASSARQPQGIRAGELFF.

The CDR3 spells CASSPMEDQPQHF. In DNA form, the CDR3 reads TGTGCCAGCTCACCCATGGAGGATCAGCCCCAGCATTTT. The chain combines TRBV18 with TRBJ1-5; D not resolved. This CDR3 is 13 amino acids long. Looked up from germline, CDR1 is KGHSH and CDR2 is LQKENI. V lost 3 bases to trimming and J lost 5 bases, with 8 bases between them.

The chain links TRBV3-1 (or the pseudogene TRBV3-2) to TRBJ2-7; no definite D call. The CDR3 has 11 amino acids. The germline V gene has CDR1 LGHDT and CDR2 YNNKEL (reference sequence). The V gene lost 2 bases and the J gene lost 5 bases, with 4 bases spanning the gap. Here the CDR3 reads CASSQSHEQYF. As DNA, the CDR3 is TGTGCCAGCAGCCAAAGCCACGAGCAGTACTTC.

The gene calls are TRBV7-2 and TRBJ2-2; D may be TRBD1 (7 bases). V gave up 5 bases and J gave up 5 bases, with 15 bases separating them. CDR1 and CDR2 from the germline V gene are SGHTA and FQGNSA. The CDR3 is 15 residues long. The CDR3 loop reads CASSTGAGGTGELFF. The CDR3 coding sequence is TGTGCCAGCAGCACTGGGGCAGGGGGGACCGGGGAGCTGTTTTTT. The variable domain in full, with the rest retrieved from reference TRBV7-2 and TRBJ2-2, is GAGVSQSPSNKVTEKGKDVELRCDPISGHTALYWYRQSLGQGLEFLIYFQGNSAPDKSGLPSDRFSAERTGGSVSTLTIQRTQQEDSAVYLCASSTGAGGTGELFFGEGSRLTVL.

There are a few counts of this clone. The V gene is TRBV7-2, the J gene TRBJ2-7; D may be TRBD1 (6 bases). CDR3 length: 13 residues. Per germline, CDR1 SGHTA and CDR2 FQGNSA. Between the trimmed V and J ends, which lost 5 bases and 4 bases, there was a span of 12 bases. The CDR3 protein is CASSPYQGYEQYF. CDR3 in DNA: TGTGCCAGCAGCCCTTACCAGGGGTACGAGCAGTACTTC.

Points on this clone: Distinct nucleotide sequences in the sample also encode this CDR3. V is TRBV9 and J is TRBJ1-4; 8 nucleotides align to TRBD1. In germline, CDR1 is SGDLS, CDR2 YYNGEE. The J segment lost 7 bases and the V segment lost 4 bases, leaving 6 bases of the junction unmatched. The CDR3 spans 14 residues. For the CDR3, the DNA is TGTGCCAGCAGCATCGACAGGGGTGGTGAAAAACTGTTTTTT. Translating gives CASSIDRGGEKLFF.

The CDR3 nucleotides read TGTGCCAGCACCCCCGGACGGGAACGGGAGCTGTTTTTT. It is translated as CASTPGRERELFF. The gene calls are TRBV7-2 and TRBJ2-2, with D maybe TRBD2 (5 bases). Germline CDR1 is SGHTA and CDR2 is FQGNSA. V was cut by 7 bases and J by 9 bases, with 15 bases left in between. There are 13 residues in the CDR3.

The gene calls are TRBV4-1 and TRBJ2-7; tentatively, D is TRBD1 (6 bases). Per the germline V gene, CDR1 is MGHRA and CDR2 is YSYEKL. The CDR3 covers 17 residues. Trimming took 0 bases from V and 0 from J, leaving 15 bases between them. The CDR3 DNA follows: TGCGCCAGCAGCCAAGAATTTATCCAGGGGAGCTCCTACGAGCAGTACTTC. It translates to CASSQEFIQGSSYEQYF.

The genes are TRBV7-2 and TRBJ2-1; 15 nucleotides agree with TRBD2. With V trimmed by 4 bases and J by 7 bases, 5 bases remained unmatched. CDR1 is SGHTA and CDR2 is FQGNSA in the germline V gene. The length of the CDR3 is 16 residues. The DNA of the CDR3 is TGTGCCAGCAGCTCTCGGACTAGCGGGAGGGGGAATGAGCAGTTCTTC. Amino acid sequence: CASSSRTSGRGNEQFF.

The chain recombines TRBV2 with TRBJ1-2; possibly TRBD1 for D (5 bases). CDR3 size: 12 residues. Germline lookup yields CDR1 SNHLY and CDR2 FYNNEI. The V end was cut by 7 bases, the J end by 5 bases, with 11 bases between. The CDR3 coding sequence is TGTGCCAGCAAGGGGCAGGAATATGGCTACACCTTC. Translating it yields CASKGQEYGYTF.

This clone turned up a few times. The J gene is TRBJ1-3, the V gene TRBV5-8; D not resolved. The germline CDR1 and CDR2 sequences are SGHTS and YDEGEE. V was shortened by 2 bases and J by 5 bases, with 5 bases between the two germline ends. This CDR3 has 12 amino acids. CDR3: CASSLERNTIYF. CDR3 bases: TGTGCCAGCAGCTTAGAGCGAAACACCATATATTTT.

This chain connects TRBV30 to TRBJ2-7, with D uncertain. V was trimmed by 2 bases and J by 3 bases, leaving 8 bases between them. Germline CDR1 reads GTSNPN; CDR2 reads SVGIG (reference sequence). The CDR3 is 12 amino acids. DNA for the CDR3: TGTGCCTGGAGTACAGACAACTACGAGCAGTACTTC. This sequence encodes CAWSTDNYEQYF.

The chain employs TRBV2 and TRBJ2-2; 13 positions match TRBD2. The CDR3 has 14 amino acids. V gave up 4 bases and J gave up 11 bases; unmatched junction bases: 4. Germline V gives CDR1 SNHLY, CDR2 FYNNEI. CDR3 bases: TGTGCCAGCAGTGGGACTAGCGGGAGCGAAGAGCTGTTTTTT. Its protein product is CASSGTSGSEELFF.

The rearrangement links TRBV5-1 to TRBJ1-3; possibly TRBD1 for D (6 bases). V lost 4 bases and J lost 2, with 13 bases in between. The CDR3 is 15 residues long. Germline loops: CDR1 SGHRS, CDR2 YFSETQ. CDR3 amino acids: CASSTDSGTGNTIYF. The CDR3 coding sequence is TGCGCCAGCAGCACGGACAGTGGGACTGGAAACACCATATATTTT. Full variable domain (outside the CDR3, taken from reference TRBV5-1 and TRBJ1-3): KAGVTQTPRYLIKTRGQQVTLSCSPISGHRSVSWYQQTPGQGLQFLFEYFSETQRNKGNFPGRFSGRQFSNSRSEMNVSTLELGDSALYLCASSTDSGTGNTIYFGEGSWLTVV.

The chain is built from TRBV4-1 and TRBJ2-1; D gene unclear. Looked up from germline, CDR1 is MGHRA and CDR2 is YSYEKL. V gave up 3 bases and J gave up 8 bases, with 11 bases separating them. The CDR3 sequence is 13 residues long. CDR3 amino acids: CASSHPRLHEQFF. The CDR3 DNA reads TGCGCCAGCAGCCACCCTAGACTCCATGAGCAGTTCTTC.

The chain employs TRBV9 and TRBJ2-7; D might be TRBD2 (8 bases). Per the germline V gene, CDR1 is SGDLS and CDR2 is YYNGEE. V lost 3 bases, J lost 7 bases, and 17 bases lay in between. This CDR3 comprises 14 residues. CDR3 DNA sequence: TGTGCCAGCAGCGCCAACAGGGGCGGGGGGGAGCAGTACTTC. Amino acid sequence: CASSANRGGGEQYF.

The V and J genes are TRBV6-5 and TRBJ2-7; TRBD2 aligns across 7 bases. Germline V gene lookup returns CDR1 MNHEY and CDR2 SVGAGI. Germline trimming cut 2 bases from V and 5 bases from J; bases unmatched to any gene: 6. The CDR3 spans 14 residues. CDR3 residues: CASSYASGVDEQYF. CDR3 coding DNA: TGTGCCAGCAGTTACGCCAGCGGGGTCGACGAGCAGTACTTC.